This TCR beta chain was sequenced during a study of beta chain features in type 1 diabetes. Regarding the study as a whole: A moderate, significant TCRB CDR3 shortening appeared in type 1 diabetes across four CD4+ subsets.

V gave up 1 base and J gave up 3 bases; unmatched junction bases: 1. Germline CDR1 reads MNHNS; CDR2 reads SASEGT. The CDR3 has 14 residues. This clone was found many times. The antigen is undetermined. Expressed TCRB transcripts were sequenced, since all the RNA that had been isolated was reverse transcribed. The data were produced by immunoSEQ multiplex PCR, yet TCRdb's version contains in-frame clones alone and is incomplete. The sample holds about 390,000 clones, over 8.5% seen once. Populations isolated by sorting all had purity greater than 95%. This TCR derives from a man aged 25 to 40 with type 1 diabetes. The sequencing input was central memory CD4+ T cells from blood. The gene calls are TRBV6-1 and TRBJ1-1; 8 bases are shared with TRBD1. This CDR3 is CASSEVQGDTEAFF. The DNA for the CDR3 is TGTGCCAGCAGTGAAGTACAGGGGGACACTGAAGCTTTCTTT.